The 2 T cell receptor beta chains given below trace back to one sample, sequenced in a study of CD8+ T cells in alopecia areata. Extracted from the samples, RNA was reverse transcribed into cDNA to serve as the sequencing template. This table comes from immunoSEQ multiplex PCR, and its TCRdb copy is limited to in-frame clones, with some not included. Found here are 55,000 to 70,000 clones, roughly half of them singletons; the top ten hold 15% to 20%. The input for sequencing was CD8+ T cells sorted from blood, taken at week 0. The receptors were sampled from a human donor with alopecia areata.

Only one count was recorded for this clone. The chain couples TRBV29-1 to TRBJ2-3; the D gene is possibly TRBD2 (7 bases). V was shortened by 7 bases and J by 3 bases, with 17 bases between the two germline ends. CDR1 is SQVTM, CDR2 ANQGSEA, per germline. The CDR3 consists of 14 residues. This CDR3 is CSALRGRGTDTQYF. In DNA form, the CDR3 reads TGCAGCGCCCTTAGGGGGAGGGGGACAGATACGCAGTATTTT.

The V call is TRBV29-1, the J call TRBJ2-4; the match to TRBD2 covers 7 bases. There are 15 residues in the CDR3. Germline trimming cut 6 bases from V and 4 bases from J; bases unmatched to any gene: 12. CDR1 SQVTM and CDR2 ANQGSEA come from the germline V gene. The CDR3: CSVLSRGDGKNIQYF. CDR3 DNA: TGCAGCGTCCTATCCCGGGGGGACGGAAAAAACATTCAGTACTTC.